Listed here are 28 T cell receptor beta chains from one sample, sequenced in a study of T-cell memory formation after mild COVID-19 (dated by TCRdb to the early 2020s). The library relied on 5' RACE. Sequencing used an Illumina NovaSeq 6000. The public sequencing data were trimmed at Q25 with fastp and processed into clonotypes with MiXCR by TCRdb, which kept only in-frame beta chains. Rows with one shared CDR3 protein collapse into an entry with the most common genes and DNA. The sample records a few hundred thousand distinct CDR3 sequences, around 21% of which are singletons. Around 12% of the sample rests with the top ten. What was sequenced was PBMCs or a T cell subset sorted from them (not recorded which). The receptors stem from an adult woman who had mild COVID-19 (a few samples of this study predate the infection). The sample titles of this study are shuffled in the database, so cell type and time point are left out; the donor was told from shared clones.

The chain is built from TRBV4-1 and TRBJ2-1; 14 positions agree with TRBD2. With V trimmed by 4 bases and J by 9 bases, 11 bases remained unmatched. Per the germline V gene, CDR1 is MGHRA and CDR2 is YSYEKL. This CDR3 is built from 17 residues. The CDR3 loop reads CASSPGQTSGRGGEQFF. CDR3 DNA sequence: TGCGCCAGCAGCCCCGGGCAGACTAGCGGGAGGGGGGGTGAGCAGTTCTTC.

This clonotype was counted between two and nine times. The chain couples TRBV10-2 to TRBJ2-1; TRBD2 matches at 13 bases. CDR1 and CDR2 from the germline V gene are WSHSY and SAAADI. The CDR3 length is 15 residues. Unmatched junction bases numbered 8, after V lost 7 bases and J lost 8 bases. The chain's CDR3 is CASTLGLAGVDEQFF. The CDR3 DNA reads TGCGCCAGCACCTTAGGACTAGCGGGAGTGGATGAGCAGTTCTTC.

The V gene is TRBV15, the J gene TRBJ1-5; D perhaps matches TRBD1 (6 bases). Trimming took 1 base from V and 6 from J, leaving 22 bases between them. Germline CDR1 reads LNHNV; CDR2 reads YYDKDF (reference sequence). The CDR3 extends over 18 amino acids. DNA for the CDR3: TGTGCCACCAGCAGAGGGTCCCCTCTCTGGGAGGGGGGTCAGCCCCAGCATTTT. Amino acids: CATSRGSPLWEGGQPQHF.

The rearrangement joins TRBV5-1 to TRBJ1-2, with a weak D call TRBD1 (5 bases). This CDR3 contains 13 residues. Germline V CDR1 and CDR2: SGHRS, YFSETQ. V was pared by 4 bases and J by 6 bases, with 13 bases between. The chain's CDR3 is CASSLRATDGYTF. The CDR3 DNA reads as TGCGCCAGCAGCCTCAGGGCGACGGATGGCTACACCTTC.

This clonotype was recorded at least ten times. This sequence joins TRBV29-1 and TRBJ1-2, with a weak D call TRBD1 (5 bases). V lost 5 bases and J 1 base, leaving 20 bases between the germline ends. The CDR3 is 16 amino acids. Looked up from germline, CDR1 is SQVTM and CDR2 is ANQGSEA. In DNA form, the CDR3 reads TGCAGCGTTCTCCTAACTCAGTCAGGGATTAACTATGGCTACACCTTC. Amino acid sequence: CSVLLTQSGINYGYTF. Supplemented by reference TRBV29-1 and TRBJ1-2, the full variable domain reads SAVISQKPSRDICQRGTSLTIQCQVDSQVTMMFWYRQQPGQSLTLIATANQGSEATYESGFVIDKFPISRPNLTFSTLTVSNMSPEDSSIYLCSVLLTQSGINYGYTFGSGTRLTVV.

This clonotype was seen only a few times. This rearrangement joins TRBV5-1 to TRBJ2-7; tentative D call: TRBD2 (5 bases). The CDR3 runs 15 residues. CDR1 and CDR2 from the germline V gene are SGHRS and YFSETQ. V shed 4 bases and J shed 2 bases, with 16 bases lying between them. The chain's CDR3 is CASSRDGLPAYEQYF. The CDR3 DNA reads TGCGCCAGCAGCCGAGACGGACTGCCTGCCTACGAGCAGTACTTC.

This clonotype has more than one count but fewer than ten. V gene TRBV18 combines with J gene TRBJ2-3, with a possible D match to TRBD2 (5 bases). CDR3 size: 15 residues. The germline CDR1 and CDR2 sequences are KGHSH and LQKENI. Trimming took 6 bases from V and 4 from J, leaving 17 bases between them. The DNA for the CDR3 is TGTGCCAGCTCTCCCACGGCGGGTGCTCCAGATACGCAGTATTTT. It is translated as CASSPTAGAPDTQYF.

In its sample, this clonotype was seen a few times. The gene calls are TRBV5-6 and TRBJ1-1; no firm D call. Germline CDR1 is SGHDT and CDR2 is YYEEEE. There are 14 residues in the CDR3. Trimming pared 0 bases from V and 5 bases from J, leaving 11 bases between. The CDR3 here is CASSLVGPGTEAFF. The DNA for the CDR3 is TGTGCCAGCAGCTTGGTGGGCCCTGGGACTGAAGCTTTCTTT.

This clonotype was recorded once. The chain links TRBV6-5 to TRBJ2-1; TRBD1 aligns across 9 bases. V shed 6 bases and J 6 bases; nucleotides not matched to a gene: 6. Per the germline V gene, CDR1 is MNHEY and CDR2 is SVGAGI. The CDR3 is 14 residues long. In DNA, the CDR3 is TGTGCCAGCAGGGAAGGACAGGGGTTCAATGAGCAGTTCTTC. Encoded protein: CASREGQGFNEQFF.

This clonotype was counted ten times or more. The J gene is TRBJ2-2, the V gene TRBV7-6, with D possibly TRBD2 on 6 matching bases. Between the trimmed V and J ends, which lost 0 bases and 1 base, there was a span of 9 bases. Germline values: CDR1 SGHVS, CDR2 FNYEAQ. The CDR3 runs 16 residues. CDR3 DNA sequence: TGTGCCAGCAGCTTAGCGCCCGGGGGGAACACCGGGGAGCTGTTTTTT. Amino acids: CASSLAPGGNTGELFF.

This clonotype was picked up a small number of times. This chain connects TRBV7-9 to TRBJ2-7; D possibly corresponds to TRBD2 (7 bases). The CDR3 runs to 15 residues. Trimming took 4 bases from V and 4 from J, leaving 17 bases between them. Per the germline V gene, CDR1 is SEHNR and CDR2 is FQNEAQ (reference sequence). This CDR3 reads CASSSREAGTYEQYF. The CDR3 DNA follows: TGTGCCAGCAGCTCCCGAGAAGCGGGGACATACGAGCAGTACTTC.

This clonotype was seen only a few times. The V gene is TRBV30, the J gene TRBJ1-2; the D is unclear. Germline CDR1 reads GTSNPN; CDR2 reads SVGIG (reference sequence). The CDR3 is 13 amino acids. Trimming cost V 0 bases and J 0 bases, with 5 bases left between them. The CDR3 region is CAWSVSANYGYTF. DNA for the CDR3: TGTGCCTGGAGTGTATCAGCTAACTATGGCTACACCTTC. Based on the CDR3 plus reference TRBV30 and TRBJ1-2, the full variable domain is SQTIHQWPATLVQPVGSPLSLECTVEGTSNPNLYWYRQAAGRGLQLLFYSVGIGQISSEVPQNLSASRPQDRQFILSSKKLLLSDSGFYLCAWSVSANYGYTFGSGTRLTVV.

This clonotype occurred many times. The chain recombines TRBV12-3 or TRBV12-4 with TRBJ2-3; 9 bases map to TRBD2. V gave up 6 bases and J gave up 3 bases; unmatched junction bases: 10. The CDR3 covers 16 residues. The DNA of the CDR3 is TGTGCCAGCAGCCGAGGGAGCGGGGGGCCTACAGATACGCAGTATTTT. Protein: CASSRGSGGPTDTQYF.

This clonotype was observed a few times. The J gene is TRBJ2-5, the V gene TRBV5-5; D is undetermined. Trimming took off 1 base at V and 1 base at J, with 8 bases between the two ends. The CDR3 spans 14 residues. The germline V gene encodes CDR1 SGHKS and CDR2 YYEKEE (reference sequence). The CDR3: CASSLSPVQETQYF. The DNA for the CDR3 is TGTGCCAGCAGCTTGTCGCCGGTCCAAGAGACCCAGTACTTC.

This clonotype was recorded a few times. V usage is TRBV20-1 and J usage is TRBJ1-5; the D is unclear. The CDR3 runs 12 residues. V was pared by 6 bases and J by 4 bases, with 10 bases between. Germline V gene lookup returns CDR1 DFQATT and CDR2 SNEGSKA (reference sequence). In DNA form, the CDR3 reads TGCAGTGCCACGGAGGGTAATCAGCCCCAGCATTTT. It encodes CSATEGNQPQHF.

V and J are TRBV7-2 and TRBJ1-3; D is uncertain. Germline V gene sequence: CDR1 SGHTA, CDR2 FQGNSA. CDR3 length: 14 amino acids. Trimming took off 4 bases at V and 0 bases at J, with 7 bases between the two ends. CDR3 coding DNA: TGTGCCAGCAGCTCCGGGCCCTCTGGAAACACCATATATTTT. This translates into CASSSGPSGNTIYF.

This clonotype appeared a few times. This sequence joins TRBV12-3 or TRBV12-4 and TRBJ1-4; perhaps TRBD1 as D (5 bases). Trimming took 5 bases from V and 5 from J, leaving 12 bases between them. The CDR3 extends over 14 amino acids. CDR3 region: CASSTGQQNEKLFF. The DNA for the CDR3 is TGTGCCAGCAGTACCGGACAACAGAATGAAAAACTGTTTTTT.

V is TRBV4-3 and J is TRBJ2-1; D ambiguous. From germline, CDR1 is LGHNA and CDR2 YSLEER. The CDR3 has 16 residues. Trimming took off 0 bases at V and 0 bases at J, with 9 bases between the two ends. The chain's CDR3 is CASSQDRTRSYNEQFF. The CDR3 DNA reads as TGCGCCAGCAGCCAAGATCGAACCCGCTCCTACAATGAGCAGTTCTTC.

This clonotype was detected only a few times. The gene calls are TRBV7-2 and TRBJ2-2; 7 nucleotides line up with TRBD1. Germline V gives CDR1 SGHTA, CDR2 FQGNSA. J gave up 4 bases and V 5 bases, and 10 bases lay outside the gene matches. The CDR3 has 16 residues. CDR3 protein: CASSLRPPGGTGELFF. The CDR3 bases are TGTGCCAGCAGCCTTAGGCCGCCAGGGGGCACCGGGGAGCTGTTTTTT.

The V gene is TRBV29-1, the J gene TRBJ1-3, with D unclear. The CDR3 spans 12 residues. Germline V lookup: CDR1 SQVTM, CDR2 ANQGSEA. Trimming cost V 2 bases and J 4 bases, with 6 bases left between them. The CDR3 DNA reads as TGCAGCGTTGAAATACAAGGAAACACCATATATTTT. Translating it yields CSVEIQGNTIYF.

This clonotype was observed a handful of times. The chain is built from TRBV5-1 and TRBJ2-2, with D perhaps assigned TRBD1 or TRBD2 (5 bases each). CDR3 length: 14 amino acids. Trimming removed 8 bases from V and 0 bases from J, with 11 bases in between. The germline gives CDR1 SGHRS, CDR2 YFSETQ. This CDR3 is CASRDQSNTGELFF. The CDR3, as DNA: TGCGCCAGTCGGGACCAATCGAACACCGGGGAGCTGTTTTTT.

The chain joins TRBV6-2 or TRBV6-3 to TRBJ2-1; TRBD2 agrees at 11 bases. This CDR3 is built from 16 residues. CDR1 MNHEY and CDR2 SVGEGT come from the germline V gene. After removal of 5 bases from V and 3 bases from J, the junction contained 6 bases not matched to a gene. The CDR3 reads CASSPPGTSGYNEQFF. CDR3 bases: TGTGCCAGCAGTCCCCCCGGGACTAGCGGCTACAATGAGCAGTTCTTC.

J is TRBJ1-5 and V is TRBV19; D is perhaps TRBD1 (6 bases). This CDR3 region has 15 residues. Germline V gives CDR1 LNHDA, CDR2 SQIVND (reference sequence). The V end lost 4 bases, the J end lost 5 bases, and 15 bases lay between the germline ends. The CDR3 loop is CASSRGGAGHQPQHF. The CDR3, as DNA: TGTGCCAGTAGTAGGGGGGGCGCGGGTCATCAGCCCCAGCATTTT.

The chain has TRBV19 and TRBJ1-1; perhaps TRBD1 as D (5 bases). CDR1 and CDR2 (germline): LNHDA, SQIVND (reference sequence). The V and J ends lost 9 bases and 0 bases respectively, with 26 bases between them. There are 18 residues in the CDR3. The CDR3 sequence: CASSPGALRGRVNTEAFF. In nucleotides, the CDR3 is TGTGCCAGCTCCCCGGGAGCCTTAAGGGGAAGGGTGAACACTGAAGCTTTCTTT.

This clonotype was seen only once. The rearrangement uses TRBV3-1 and TRBJ1-1; D gene uncertain. The CDR3 length is 14 residues. CDR1 and CDR2 (germline): LGHDT, YNNKEL (reference sequence). Trimming removed 2 bases from V and 2 bases from J, with 9 bases in between. CDR3 sequence (DNA): TGTGCCAGCAGCCAATCGTACAGCAACACTGAAGCTTTCTTT. This codes for CASSQSYSNTEAFF.

This clonotype came up a few times. This sequence joins TRBV5-1 and TRBJ2-2; no definite D call. The CDR3 sequence is 15 residues long. V lost 4 bases, J lost 2 bases, and 12 bases lay in between. Germline V gene lookup returns CDR1 SGHRS and CDR2 YFSETQ. The CDR3 DNA is TGCGCCAGCAGCCCGCCGGCCCCAAACACCGGGGAGCTGTTTTTT. Residues: CASSPPAPNTGELFF.

The chain has TRBV7-2 and TRBJ1-1; unclear D gene. The CDR3 length is 14 residues. Germline loops: CDR1 SGHTA, CDR2 FQGNSA. The germline V and J ends were trimmed by 2 bases and 1 base, with 8 bases remaining between them. The CDR3, as DNA: TGTGCCAGCAGCTTATGGCACAGGAACACTGAAGCTTTCTTT. Translation: CASSLWHRNTEAFF.

This clonotype appeared a few times. The gene calls are TRBV7-3 and TRBJ2-3, with TRBD2 identical over 9 bases. This CDR3 contains 17 residues. The germline gives CDR1 SGHTA, CDR2 FQGTGA. The ends lost 6 bases at V and 6 bases at J; junction bases unmatched: 16. The CDR3, as DNA: TGTGCCAGCAGGCTAGGGTCTAGCGGGGCCCCGCCGGATACGCAGTATTTT. Translating it yields CASRLGSSGAPPDTQYF. The whole variable domain, remainder taken from reference TRBV7-3 and TRBJ2-3, is GAGVSQTPSNKVTEKGKYVELRCDPISGHTALYWYRQSLGQGPEFLIYFQGTGAADDSGLPNDRFFAVRPEGSVSTLKIQRTERGDSAVYLCASRLGSSGAPPDTQYFGPGTRLTVL.